This TCR beta chain was sequenced in a study of persistence of HIV-infected CD4 T cells. Study overall: Antigen stimulation activated a lower proportion of cells, more of them memory, than anti-CD3/anti-CD28 stimulation.

The libraries were made with immunoSEQ version 4 in survey mode. Produced via immunoSEQ multiplex PCR; TCRdb's table is partial and in-frame only. This table holds about 46,000 clones, around 90% found once. Anti-CD3/anti-CD28 beads served as a nonspecific positive control stimulus. CD4+ T cells upregulating both CD40 ligand and CD69 were sorted as responding cells. Suppressive ART was started during chronic HIV-1 infection in these adults. For at least 4 years, plasma HIV-1 RNA was undetectable (<50 copies/mL). For this clone: The antigen is undetermined.

Germline V gives CDR1 SGHTA, CDR2 FQGNSA. V was cut by 5 bases and J by 4 bases, with 11 bases left in between. CDR3 length: 13 amino acids. This material consisted of CD4+ T cells sorted from PBMCs after approximately 19-hour stimulation, taken from a patient who received antiretroviral therapy. The chain carries TRBV7-2 and TRBJ1-1; D unresolved. The TCR comes from an adult woman with HIV who was CMV-seropositive. The CDR3 here is CASSANRGTEAFF. DNA for the CDR3: TGTGCCAGCAGCGCTAACAGAGGCACTGAAGCTTTCTTT.